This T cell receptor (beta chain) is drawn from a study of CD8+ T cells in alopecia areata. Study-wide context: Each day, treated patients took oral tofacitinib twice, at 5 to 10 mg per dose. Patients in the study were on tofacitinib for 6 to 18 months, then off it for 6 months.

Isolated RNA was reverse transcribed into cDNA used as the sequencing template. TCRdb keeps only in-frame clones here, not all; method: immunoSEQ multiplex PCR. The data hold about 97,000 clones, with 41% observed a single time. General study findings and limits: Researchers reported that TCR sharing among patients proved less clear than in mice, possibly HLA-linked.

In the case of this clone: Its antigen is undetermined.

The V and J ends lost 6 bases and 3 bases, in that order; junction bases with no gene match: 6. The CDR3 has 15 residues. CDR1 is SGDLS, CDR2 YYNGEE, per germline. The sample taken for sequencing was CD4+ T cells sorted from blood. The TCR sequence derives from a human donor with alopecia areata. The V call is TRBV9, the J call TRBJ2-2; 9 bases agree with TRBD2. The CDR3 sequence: CASTEAGGYTGELFF. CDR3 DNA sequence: TGTGCCAGCACCGAAGCGGGGGGTTACACCGGGGAGCTGTTTTTT.